The source of this T cell receptor beta chain is a study of pediatric ulcerative colitis. Study-level findings and limits: Rectal repertoires separated controls, mild-moderate and acute severe colitis.

Up to 500,000 reads were sequenced per sample. Some clones are missing from TCRdb's copy, which holds only in-frame ones; the method was immunoSEQ multiplex PCR. The sample yields about 36,000 clones, around four fifths seen once. This CDR3 spans 14 amino acids. Germline CDR1 is LNHDA and CDR2 is SQIVND (reference sequence). The V gene end was trimmed by 3 bases and the J gene end by 2 bases; junction bases not matched to a gene: 0. This clone was seen only a few times. What it recognizes is unknown. During colonoscopy, one to two rectal pinch biopsies were collected. The sample was gut tissue. V is TRBV19 and J is TRBJ2-7; 11 nucleotides line up with TRBD2. The sequence was obtained from a boy younger than 18 with moderate ulcerative colitis. The CDR3 DNA reads TGTGCCAGTAGTATGACTAGCGGGACCTACGAGCAGTACTTC. Its protein is CASSMTSGTYEQYF. Full variable domain (remainder filled in from reference TRBV19 and TRBJ2-7): DGGITQSPKYLFRKEGQNVTLSCEQNLNHDAMYWYRQDPGQGLRLIYYSQIVNDFQKGDIAEGYSVSREKKESFPLTVTSAQKNPTAFYLCASSMTSGTYEQYFGPGTRLTVT.